These T cell receptor beta chains were read from a single sample in a study of blood T cells in healthy people across ages. Via MiXCR, TCRdb re-called the 5' RACE reads, giving one row per CDR3 protein. The sample shows approximately 1.5 million distinct CDR3 sequences, 34% of them seen only once. What was sequenced was blood. Receptors originate from a woman aged 30 to 39 in good health. Each CDR3 is given with its conserved first and last residue. The D gene is left open where the match is weak. Some rows mark clone size as missing; the rest say once, few, many or name a class of expanded clone.

length | size | J | D | V | CDR3 | DNA
15 | few | TRBJ1-2 | . | TRBV27 | CASSPTITGLLGYTF | TGTGCCAGCAGTCCCACCATCACAGGGCTGCTTGGCTACACCTTC
13 | few | TRBJ2-7 | . | TRBV3-1 | CASSRNRGGEQYF | TGTGCCAGCAGCCGGAACAGGGGGGGCGAGCAGTACTTC
15 | . | TRBJ2-5 | . | TRBV6-2/TRBV6-3 | CASSYQSMARETQYF | TGTGCCAGCAGTTATCAGAGTATGGCCCGGGAGACCCAGTACTTC
14 | many | TRBJ2-5 | . | TRBV12-3/TRBV12-4 | CASSDTGTEETQYF | TGTGCCAGCAGTGATACCGGGACGGAGGAGACCCAGTACTTC
16 | . | TRBJ2-1 | TRBD2 | TRBV12-5 | CASGSDSGRAYNEQFF | TGTGCTAGTGGTTCCGATAGCGGGAGGGCCTACAATGAGCAGTTCTTC
13 | few | TRBJ1-2 | . | TRBV29-1 | CSVEGRVKYGYTF | TGCAGCGTTGAGGGCAGGGTAAAATATGGCTACACCTTC
13 | . | TRBJ1-6 | TRBD1 | TRBV6-1 | CASAGQGNSPLHF | TGTGCCAGCGCAGGACAGGGGAATTCACCCCTCCACTTT
16 | . | TRBJ2-7 | TRBD1 | TRBV7-9 | CASSSLSTGATYGQYF | TGTGCCAGCAGCTCTTTGTCGACAGGGGCTACCTACGGGCAGTACTTC
13 | once | TRBJ2-1 | TRBD1 | TRBV10-3 | CAIRSGQTNEQLF | TGTGCCATCAGATCGGGACAGACAAATGAGCAGTTATTC
14 | . | TRBJ2-3 | TRBD2 | TRBV6-2/TRBV6-3 | CAIQAGDYTDTQYF | TGTGCCATCCAAGCGGGGGATTACACAGATACGCAGTATTTT
13 | few | TRBJ2-5 | . | TRBV5-5 | CASGSPGGETQYF | TGTGCCAGCGGTTCCCCCGGGGGTGAGACCCAGTACTTC
15 | . | TRBJ1-5 | . | TRBV4-1 | CASSHAGALESPQHF | TGCGCCAGCAGCCACGCAGGAGCGCTCGAATCCCCCCAGCATTTT
15 | . | TRBJ1-2 | TRBD1 | TRBV5-1 | CASSSRDRGDYGYTF | TGCGCCAGCAGCTCCCGGGACAGGGGCGACTATGGCTACACCTTC
17 | few | TRBJ2-1 | TRBD1 | TRBV6-1 | CASSESARTGRSSEQFF | TGTGCCAGCAGTGAATCTGCTCGGACAGGGAGGTCGAGCGAGCAGTTCTTC
18 | . | TRBJ2-6 | . | TRBV7-8 | CASSPRQRLLSGANVLTF | TGTGCCAGCAGCCCCCGCCAGCGACTCCTCTCTGGGGCCAACGTCCTGACTTTC
13 | few | TRBJ1-2 | TRBD1 | TRBV3-1 | CASSPPDRDGYTF | TGTGCTAGCAGCCCCCCGGACAGGGATGGCTACACCTTC
14 | . | TRBJ2-1 | . | TRBV10-3 | CAISDLRLGDEQFF | TGTGCCATCAGTGATTTACGGCTGGGCGATGAGCAGTTCTTC
19 | . | TRBJ2-7 | TRBD2 | TRBV18 | CASSPPRSALAGVRHEQYF | TGTGCCAGCTCACCACCGAGGAGTGCTCTAGCGGGAGTTCGTCACGAGCAGTACTTC
14 | . | TRBJ1-2 | TRBD1 | TRBV2 | CASRDGQGADGYTF | TGTGCCAGCAGGGATGGACAGGGGGCGGACGGCTACACCTTC
14 | . | TRBJ1-5 | . | TRBV7-9 | CASSLDPGDRPQHF | TGTGCCAGCAGCTTAGATCCTGGGGATCGGCCCCAGCATTTT
14 | . | TRBJ2-7 | . | TRBV2 | CASSETRRGYEQYF | TGTGCCAGCAGTGAAACTCGGCGGGGCTACGAGCAGTACTTC
17 | . | TRBJ2-3 | TRBD2 | TRBV28 | CASSLVTGLAGADTQYF | TGTGCCAGCAGTTTAGTTACGGGACTAGCGGGAGCAGATACGCAGTATTTT
13 | few | TRBJ2-5 | TRBD1 | TRBV20-1 | CSAWTGLQETQYF | TGCAGTGCTTGGACAGGGCTACAAGAGACCCAGTACTTC
15 | . | TRBJ2-2 | . | TRBV18 | CASFSLNPNTGELFF | TGTGCCAGCTTTTCCCTAAACCCGAACACCGGGGAGCTGTTTTTT
15 | few | TRBJ2-7 | . | TRBV27 | CASSLTGDGSYEQYF | TGTGCCAGCAGTTTAACCGGGGACGGGTCCTACGAGCAGTACTTC
13 | few | TRBJ2-7 | . | TRBV9 | CASSVRPDYEQYF | TGTGCCAGCAGCGTTCGACCCGACTACGAGCAGTACTTC
15 | . | TRBJ1-6 | . | TRBV7-6 | CASSWDDRYNSPLHF | TGTGCCAGCAGCTGGGACGACCGTTATAATTCACCCCTCCACTTT
11 | . | TRBJ2-3 | . | TRBV29-1 | CSVHSTDTQYF | TGCAGCGTTCATAGCACAGATACGCAGTATTTT
13 | . | TRBJ1-2 | . | TRBV6-6 | CASTIQRNYGYTF | TGTGCCAGCACCATACAGCGAAACTATGGCTACACCTTC
14 | . | TRBJ2-3 | TRBD1 | TRBV5-5 | CASSRQGAADTQYF | TGTGCCAGCAGCAGACAGGGGGCGGCGGATACGCAGTATTTT
15 | . | TRBJ2-6 | . | TRBV20-1 | CSATDPFSGANVLTF | TGCAGTGCTACAGACCCGTTTTCTGGGGCCAACGTCCTGACTTTC
13 | few | TRBJ2-1 | . | TRBV11-3 | CASSVGGAAEQFF | TGTGCCAGCAGTGTGGGGGGGGCAGCCGAGCAGTTCTTC
19 | . | TRBJ2-2 | TRBD2 | TRBV7-2 | CASSAPGTSGRGGTGELFF | TGTGCCAGCAGCGCCCCCGGGACTAGCGGGAGGGGGGGCACCGGGGAGCTGTTTTTT
15 | . | TRBJ2-3 | . | TRBV6-1 | CASSAFSDSTDTQYF | TGTGCCAGCAGTGCTTTTTCGGACTCCACAGATACGCAGTATTTT
13 | few | TRBJ2-7 | . | TRBV6-5 | CASSYSESYEQYF | TGTGCCAGCAGTTACTCCGAATCGTACGAGCAGTACTTC
15 | . | TRBJ2-7 | . | TRBV5-4 | CASSPQDTSPYEQYF | TGTGCCAGCAGCCCCCAGGATACCAGCCCCTACGAGCAGTACTTC
14 | few | TRBJ2-7 | . | TRBV5-1 | CASSLGQLVGEQYF | TGCGCCAGTAGCTTGGGGCAGTTAGTCGGCGAGCAGTACTTC